This TCR beta chain was sequenced for a study of lymphopenia after photon versus proton radiotherapy. Study conclusions and caveats: Only patients who died were analyzed for survival; proton advantage is unproven.

Sequenced by immunoSEQ multiplex PCR; TCRdb stores in-frame clones only, minus some. The data contain 15,000 to 20,000 clones, 70% to 85% of them singletons. Deletions cut 0 bases from V and 4 bases from J, with 7 bases between. CDR1 is MNHEY and CDR2 is SVGAGI in the germline V gene. The CDR3 loop spans 14 amino acids. With regard to this clone: What it binds is not known.

The TCR was taken from a man in his sixties or seventies with pancreatic cancer. The rearrangement links TRBV6-5 to TRBJ1-5; D unclear. The sequenced sample was peripheral blood, obtained from a patient treated with proton-based radiotherapy. The CDR3 coding sequence is TGTGCCAGCAGTTACTCGGGTCGAAATCAGCCCCAGCATTTT. It is translated as CASSYSGRNQPQHF.